This T cell receptor (delta chain) was recovered during a study of γδ T cells in repeated Plasmodium falciparum infection. Overall study: The natural-infection arm compared Malian children under seasonal malaria with matched Australian children. Overall study findings and caveats: Vgamma9/Vdelta2+ T cells showed a stable polyclonal repertoire with shared TCRgamma sequences.

There are 22 residues in the CDR3. The germline V gene encodes CDR1 TSWWSYY and CDR2 QGS. Unmatched junction bases numbered 24, after V lost 3 bases and J lost 1 base. This clone was picked up a small number of times. Antigen: not known. A far bigger clonotype differs at one base, so this is likely a read error. Additional DNA sequences in this sample encode the identical CDR3. Bulk repertoires came from Vgamma9/Vdelta2+ or Vdelta2-negative gammadelta T cells flow-sorted from PBMC. TCRdb called clones anew from the multiplex PCR reads with CATT. The sample includes 75,000 to 100,000 delta-chain clones, almost 1.5% of them seen just once.

The receptor's source is a pool of human donors (malaria-infected and uninfected, not separated). V is TRDV1 and J is TRDJ1; the match to TRDD2 covers 9 bases. The sequencing input was gamma-delta T cells from blood. CDR3 protein: CALGEPGLPTFLGDRGTDKLIF. For the CDR3, the DNA is TGTGCTCTTGGGGAGCCCGGCCTTCCTACGTTCTTAGGGGATAGGGGCACCGATAAACTCATCTTT.